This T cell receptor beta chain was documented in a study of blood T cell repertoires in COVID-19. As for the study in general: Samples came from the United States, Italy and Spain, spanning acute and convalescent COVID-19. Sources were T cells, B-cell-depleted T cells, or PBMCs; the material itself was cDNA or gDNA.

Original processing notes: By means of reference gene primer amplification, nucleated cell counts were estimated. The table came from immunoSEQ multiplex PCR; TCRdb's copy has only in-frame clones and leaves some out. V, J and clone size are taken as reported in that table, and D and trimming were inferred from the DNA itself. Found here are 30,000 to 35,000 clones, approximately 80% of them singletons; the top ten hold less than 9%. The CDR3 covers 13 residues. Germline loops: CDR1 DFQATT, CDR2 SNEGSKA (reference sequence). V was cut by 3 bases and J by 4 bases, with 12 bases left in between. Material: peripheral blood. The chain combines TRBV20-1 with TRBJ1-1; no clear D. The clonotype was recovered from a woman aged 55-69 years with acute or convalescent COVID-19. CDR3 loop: CSASRWEGTEAFF. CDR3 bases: TGCAGTGCTAGTCGCTGGGAGGGCACTGAAGCTTTCTTT.